The rows below give T cell receptor beta chains drawn from one sample of a study of cytomegalovirus exposure and HLA in healthy donors. TCRdb's copy holds only in-frame clones and misses some; the assay was immunoSEQ multiplex PCR. The sample lists roughly 120,000 clones, 75% to 85% occurring once. Sequenced sample: PBMCs. All receptors come from a woman aged 18-35 years in good health and CMV-seropositive. CDR3s include the opening cysteine and the closing phenylalanine or tryptophan. A D gene is named only where the DNA matches it firmly. Some rows have no size entry. The others give once, few or many, or a class for an expanded clone.

J gene,clone size,D gene,CDR3 length,V gene,CDR3 protein,CDR3 DNA
TRBJ1-3,.,.,15,TRBV6-1,CASSLQGIGGNTIYF,TGTGCCAGCAGCTTACAGGGTATCGGTGGAAACACCATATATTTT
TRBJ1-4,.,.,16,TRBV23-1,CASSQNQGGRVEKLFF,TGCGCCAGCAGTCAAAATCAAGGGGGGAGGGTTGAAAAACTGTTTTTT
TRBJ2-7,.,.,14,TRBV5-1,CASSLGQHSYEQYF,TGCGCCAGCAGCTTGGGACAGCACTCCTACGAGCAGTACTTC
TRBJ2-3,.,TRBD2,15,TRBV6-5,CASSRASGSADTQYF,TGTGCCAGCAGTCGAGCTAGCGGGAGCGCAGATACGCAGTATTTT
TRBJ2-7,.,TRBD2,13,TRBV30,CAWGSGTNYEQYF,TGTGCCTGGGGTAGCGGGACTAACTACGAGCAGTACTTC
TRBJ1-2,.,.,13,TRBV6-5,CASSYYAAEGYTF,TGTGCCAGCAGTTACTACGCCGCGGAGGGCTACACCTTC
TRBJ2-3,.,TRBD2,16,TRBV9,CASSDALAGDRDTQYF,TGTGCCAGCAGTGATGCACTAGCGGGAGATAGAGATACGCAGTATTTT
TRBJ1-1,.,.,13,TRBV19,CASSSRVNTEAFF,TGTGCCAGTAGTTCCAGGGTGAACACTGAAGCTTTCTTT
TRBJ2-7,.,.,18,TRBV5-4,CASSGGWRERGEYYEQYF,TGTGCCAGCAGCGGAGGCTGGAGGGAAAGAGGGGAATACTACGAGCAGTACTTC
TRBJ2-7,.,TRBD1,13,TRBV2,CASSEILGGQQYF,TGTGCCAGCAGTGAAATACTAGGGGGCCAGCAGTACTTC
TRBJ2-5,.,TRBD1,13,TRBV6-5,CASSRTGRETQYF,TGTGCCAGCAGCCGGACAGGGCGGGAGACCCAGTACTTC
TRBJ1-3,.,.,14,TRBV19,CASSVRYSGNTIYF,TGTGCCAGTAGTGTGCGGTACTCTGGAAACACCATATATTTT
TRBJ2-5,.,.,13,TRBV28,CASRSNGVETQYF,TGTGCCAGCAGGTCGAACGGGGTAGAGACCCAGTACTTC
TRBJ1-5,.,.,12,TRBV6-6,CASSEVGGPQHF,TGTGCCAGCTCGGAAGTGGGGGGGCCCCAGCATTTT
TRBJ2-1,.,.,15,TRBV7-4,CASSPDYSSYNEQFF,TGTGCCAGCAGCCCTGACTATAGCTCCTACAATGAGCAGTTCTTC
TRBJ2-3,.,TRBD2,15,TRBV7-9,CASSPPAGGTDTQYF,TGTGCCAGCAGTCCGCCAGCGGGGGGCACAGATACGCAGTATTTT
TRBJ1-2,.,.,12,TRBV10-3,CAIRRFNYGYTF,TGTGCCATCAGGAGATTTAACTATGGCTACACCTTC
TRBJ2-7,.,.,13,TRBV27,CASRRIDSSEQYF,TGTGCCAGCAGACGAATCGACAGTTCCGAGCAGTACTTC
TRBJ2-7,once,TRBD1,14,TRBV19,CASSIRDRVYEQYF,TGTGCCAGTAGTATCCGGGACAGGGTCTACGAGCAGTACTTC
TRBJ1-2,.,.,11,TRBV28,CASRQGRAYTF,TGTGCCAGCAGACAGGGACGAGCCTACACCTTC
TRBJ2-5,.,TRBD1,13,TRBV9,CASSDRGGETQYF,TGTGCCAGCAGCGACAGAGGGGGCGAGACCCAGTACTTC
TRBJ2-1,.,TRBD1,15,TRBV27,CASSRPGQGYNEQFF,TGTGCCAGCAGCCGGCCGGGACAGGGGTACAATGAGCAGTTCTTC
TRBJ2-7,.,TRBD1,13,TRBV27,CASSFDRDYEQYF,TGTGCCAGCAGTTTTGACAGGGACTACGAGCAGTACTTC
TRBJ1-2,.,.,14,TRBV7-3,CASSLRGREEGYTF,TGTGCCAGCAGCTTACGAGGCCGTGAGGAGGGCTACACCTTC
TRBJ2-5,few,TRBD1,16,TRBV2,CASSPPGQGWWGTQYF,TGTGCCAGCAGTCCTCCGGGACAGGGTTGGTGGGGGACCCAGTACTTC
TRBJ2-1,once,TRBD1,15,TRBV10-1,CASSEGTGAVDEQFF,TGCGCCAGCAGTGAGGGGACAGGGGCTGTCGATGAGCAGTTCTTC
TRBJ1-5,.,.,15,TRBV6-5,CASKRTLGSNQPQHF,TGTGCCAGCAAGCGGACCCTAGGGAGCAATCAGCCCCAGCATTTT
TRBJ2-1,once,.,15,TRBV5-4,CASSSADLPYNEQFF,TGTGCCAGCAGTTCAGCGGACTTACCCTACAATGAGCAGTTCTTC
TRBJ1-3,.,.,15,TRBV7-9,CASSSDRKAGNTIYF,TGTGCCAGCAGCTCGGACAGAAAGGCTGGAAACACCATATATTTT
TRBJ2-6,.,.,16,TRBV5-1,CASSLARRSGANVLTF,TGCGCCAGCAGCTTGGCTAGGCGCTCTGGGGCCAACGTCCTGACTTTC
TRBJ2-1,.,TRBD1,15,TRBV9,CASSVGRGLGSEQFF,TGTGCCAGCAGCGTAGGCAGGGGGCTCGGGAGTGAGCAGTTCTTC
TRBJ2-1,.,TRBD2,15,TRBV4-1,CASRPGLAGSNEQFF,TGCGCCAGCAGGCCCGGACTAGCGGGATCTAATGAGCAGTTCTTC
TRBJ1-1,.,.,14,TRBV28,CASSREGLGTEAFF,TGTGCCAGCAGTCGCGAGGGCTTAGGTACTGAAGCTTTCTTT
TRBJ2-5,.,TRBD2,16,TRBV5-6,CASSLSAGGTQETQYF,TGTGCCAGCAGCTTGTCGGCGGGGGGGACCCAAGAGACCCAGTACTTC
TRBJ2-6,.,TRBD1,14,TRBV5-1,CASSSTTGGSVLTF,TGCGCCAGCAGCTCTACGACAGGGGGCAGCGTCCTGACTTTC
TRBJ2-7,.,.,14,TRBV5-1,CASSLEVLGNEQYF,TGCGCCAGCAGCTTGGAGGTGCTCGGGAACGAGCAGTACTTC
TRBJ1-2,.,.,14,TRBV28,CASILSGEGYGYTF,TGTGCCAGCATTCTCTCCGGGGAAGGGTATGGCTACACCTTC
TRBJ1-2,.,TRBD1,16,TRBV7-9,CASSLAAPGGYYGYTF,TGTGCCAGCAGCTTAGCGGCGCCAGGGGGGTACTATGGCTACACCTTC
TRBJ1-4,.,.,18,TRBV21-1,CASSKERARGGPNEKLFF,TGTGCCAGCAGCAAAGAGCGGGCGAGAGGGGGCCCTAATGAAAAACTGTTTTTT
TRBJ2-7,.,.,15,TRBV7-6,CASSFRTAETYEQYF,TGTGCCAGCAGCTTCCGGACAGCGGAGACCTACGAGCAGTACTTC
TRBJ1-2,.,TRBD1,18,TRBV7-8,CASSPLGAGGRSGYGYTF,TGTGCCAGCAGCCCCCTGGGGGCAGGGGGGAGATCGGGCTATGGCTACACCTTC
TRBJ2-3,.,.,18,TRBV25-1,CASSEYSLSSTKADTQYF,TGTGCCAGCAGTGAATATTCCCTTAGCAGTACAAAGGCAGATACGCAGTATTTT
TRBJ2-7,.,TRBD1,15,TRBV7-9,CASSAGQGGTYEQYF,TGTGCCAGCAGCGCGGGACAGGGGGGAACCTACGAGCAGTACTTC
TRBJ2-3,.,TRBD2,17,TRBV9,CASSGGGNSGNRDTQYF,TGTGCCAGCAGCGGGGGGGGGAATAGCGGGAATAGGGATACGCAGTATTTT
TRBJ2-7,.,.,14,TRBV7-2,CASSRGPDPWEQYF,TGTGCCAGCAGTCGAGGCCCTGATCCCTGGGAGCAGTACTTC
TRBJ2-2,.,TRBD1,18,TRBV7-3,CASSPYSGTGGLHEELFF,TGTGCCAGCAGCCCTTATTCGGGGACAGGGGGCTTACACGAGGAGCTGTTTTTT
TRBJ2-7,.,TRBD2,16,TRBV4-1,CASSYLYGGGRAEQYF,TGCGCCAGCAGCTACCTTTATGGGGGCGGGAGGGCCGAGCAGTACTTC
TRBJ2-5,.,TRBD1,14,TRBV5-6,CASNRQGLGETQYF,TGTGCCAGCAACAGACAGGGCCTCGGGGAGACCCAGTACTTC
TRBJ2-3,.,TRBD2,14,TRBV4-1,CASSPPGGADTQYF,TGCGCCAGCAGCCCACCCGGGGGGGCAGATACGCAGTATTTT